These T cell receptor beta chains were read from a single sample in a study of blood T cell repertoires in COVID-19. Measured with immunoSEQ multiplex PCR; TCRdb has only the in-frame clones, and not every one. The repertoire holds about 50,000 clones, 65% to 85% seen once, with approximately 16% in the top ten. The sample comprised peripheral blood. These receptors all stem from a man between 40 and 49 years old with acute or convalescent COVID-19. Both conserved end residues are part of each CDR3. D genes are given only for firm matches. The listing skips clone size in some rows; elsewhere it reads once, few, many or a size class.

CDR3 | DNA | size | J | V | D
CASSYYPGLAGVNEQFF | TGCGCCAGCAGCTACTATCCGGGACTAGCGGGGGTCAATGAGCAGTTCTTC | . | TRBJ2-1 | TRBV5-1 | TRBD2
CASSLTGNKEKLFF | TGTGCCAGCAGCTTGACAGGGAATAAGGAAAAACTGTTTTTT | once | TRBJ1-4 | TRBV7-2 | TRBD1
CASSPTTGRVEKLFF | TGCGCCAGCAGCCCGACGACAGGGCGGGTTGAAAAACTGTTTTTT | . | TRBJ1-4 | TRBV5-1 | TRBD1
CASSSYRYGYTF | TGTGCCAGTAGTTCCTACAGATATGGCTACACCTTC | . | TRBJ1-2 | TRBV19 | .
CSVKAGGPTDTQYF | TGCAGCGTTAAAGCGGGAGGGCCCACAGATACGCAGTATTTT | . | TRBJ2-3 | TRBV29-1 | TRBD2
CASSRQTSGGSYEQYF | TGTGCCAGCAGCCGCCAGACTAGCGGAGGCTCCTACGAGCAGTACTTC | . | TRBJ2-7 | TRBV4-2 | TRBD2
CAWSVDRGKAFF | TGTGCCTGGAGCGTAGACAGGGGAAAAGCTTTCTTT | . | TRBJ1-1 | TRBV30 | TRBD1
CASSYSARNTEAFF | TGTGCCAGCAGTTACTCGGCACGGAACACTGAAGCTTTCTTT | . | TRBJ1-1 | TRBV6-2/TRBV6-3 | .
CAIRERGVQETQYF | TGTGCCATCAGAGAGCGGGGGGTCCAAGAGACCCAGTACTTC | few | TRBJ2-5 | TRBV10-3 | TRBD2
CASSPGGALGEQFF | TGTGCCAGCAGCCCGGGGGGGGCCTTAGGTGAGCAGTTCTTC | once | TRBJ2-1 | TRBV11-3 | TRBD2
CASSSIGRGDNEQFF | TGTGCCAGCAGCTCCATCGGGAGGGGAGACAATGAGCAGTTCTTC | . | TRBJ2-1 | TRBV11-3 | TRBD2
CASRSGGSEQYF | TGTGCCAGCCGTTCCGGGGGGAGCGAGCAGTACTTC | . | TRBJ2-7 | TRBV28 | TRBD2
CSVDLAGGSYEQYF | TGCAGCGTTGACCTAGCGGGAGGGTCCTACGAGCAGTACTTC | . | TRBJ2-7 | TRBV29-1 | TRBD2
CASSRRTSSYEQYF | TGTGCCAGCAGCCGTAGGACTAGCTCCTACGAGCAGTACTTC | . | TRBJ2-7 | TRBV3-1/TRBV3-2 | TRBD2
CATSGTGEETQYF | TGTGCCACCAGTGGGACAGGGGAAGAGACCCAGTACTTC | . | TRBJ2-5 | TRBV24-1 | TRBD1
CASSTGTGALNTEAFF | TGCGCCAGCAGCACCGGGACAGGGGCCTTGAACACTGAAGCTTTCTTT | . | TRBJ1-1 | TRBV5-1 | TRBD1
CASRASTGVNTEAFF | TGTGCCAGCAGGGCCTCGACAGGGGTTAACACTGAAGCTTTCTTT | few | TRBJ1-1 | TRBV6-5 | TRBD1
CASSLGWGSSNTEAFF | TGTGCCAGCAGCTTGGGTTGGGGCTCTTCGAACACTGAAGCTTTCTTT | . | TRBJ1-1 | TRBV5-4 | .
CASSLNLLASAGIGELFF | TGTGCCAGCAGCTTAAATCTTCTTGCTAGCGCGGGAATCGGGGAGCTGTTTTTT | . | TRBJ2-2 | TRBV11-2 | .
CASSAPEGRQTHRDEQFF | TGTGCCAGCAGTGCTCCTGAAGGGAGACAGACGCACAGGGATGAGCAGTTCTTC | medium-sized | TRBJ2-1 | TRBV2 | .
CASSEPDRALHF | TGTGCCAGCAGTGAACCCGACAGGGCCCTCCACTTT | . | TRBJ1-6 | TRBV6-1 | TRBD1
CASRWGTGSNNSPLHF | TGTGCCAGCAGATGGGGGACAGGGAGTAATAATTCACCCCTCCACTTT | once | TRBJ1-6 | TRBV11-2 | TRBD1
CAISEGAANSPLHF | TGTGCCATCAGTGAGGGGGCAGCCAATTCACCCCTCCACTTT | . | TRBJ1-6 | TRBV10-3 | .
CATSERWSSGANVLTF | TGTGCCACCAGTGAGAGGTGGAGCTCTGGGGCCAACGTCCTGACTTTC | . | TRBJ2-6 | TRBV24-1 | .
CATSDLYETPYNYGYTF | TGTGCCACCAGTGATTTGTACGAGACACCCTACAACTATGGCTACACCTTC | once | TRBJ1-2 | TRBV24-1 | .
CASSIDRVYGYTF | TGTGCCAGCAGCATCGACAGGGTCTATGGCTACACCTTC | . | TRBJ1-2 | TRBV14 | TRBD1
CASSFDGGAEETQYF | TGTGCCAGCAGTTTTGATGGAGGTGCCGAAGAGACCCAGTACTTC | . | TRBJ2-5 | TRBV27 | .
CASSYGGTPSRPLHF | TGTGCCAGCAGCTATGGGGGGACCCCAAGTCGGCCCCTCCACTTT | . | TRBJ1-6 | TRBV7-8 | .
CASSPGLAGGDLQETQYF | TGTGCCAGCAGCCCGGGACTAGCGGGAGGGGATCTACAAGAGACCCAGTACTTC | . | TRBJ2-5 | TRBV7-6 | TRBD2
CASRNRGGYTF | TGTGCCAGTAGAAACAGGGGAGGCTACACCTTC | few | TRBJ1-2 | TRBV19 | TRBD1
CASSPGSDETQYF | TGTGCCAGCTCCCCGGGAAGCGATGAGACCCAGTACTTC | . | TRBJ2-5 | TRBV18 | .
CASSLRSGGFTDTQYF | TGTGCCAGCAGCTTGCGGTCAGGGGGCTTCACAGATACGCAGTATTTT | . | TRBJ2-3 | TRBV5-6 | TRBD1
CASSQDRSGQETQYF | TGTGCCAGCAGCCAAGATCGCTCAGGGCAAGAGACCCAGTACTTC | . | TRBJ2-5 | TRBV14 | .
CATSDTRTGNYGYTF | TGTGCCACCAGTGATACAAGGACAGGGAACTATGGCTACACCTTC | once | TRBJ1-2 | TRBV24-1 | TRBD1
CASSAPGGLAGGTDTQYF | TGTGCCAGCAGCGCCCCAGGGGGACTAGCGGGGGGCACAGATACGCAGTATTTT | . | TRBJ2-3 | TRBV9 | TRBD2
CASSLAWSF | TGTGCCAGCAGCTTGGCTTGGAGTTTC | . | TRBJ2-4 | TRBV5-8 | .
CASTLQTAGELFF | TGTGCCAGCACCCTCCAGACAGCCGGGGAGCTGTTTTTT | . | TRBJ2-2 | TRBV9 | .
CAWSVPRSDSPLHF | TGTGCCTGGAGTGTACCTCGATCGGATTCACCCCTCCACTTT | . | TRBJ1-6 | TRBV30 | .
CATSDQSGGSYNEQFF | TGTGCCACCAGTGACCAAAGCGGGGGGTCCTACAATGAGCAGTTCTTC | . | TRBJ2-1 | TRBV24-1 | TRBD2
CAISEREALGPGNTIYF | TGTGCCATCAGTGAGAGGGAGGCCCTGGGACCTGGAAACACCATATATTTT | . | TRBJ1-3 | TRBV10-3 | .
CASTLEGTGHRDTQYF | TGTGCCAGCACCTTGGAAGGGACGGGACATAGAGATACGCAGTATTTT | . | TRBJ2-3 | TRBV5-4 | .
CASSSGQGGYTF | TGCGCCAGCAGCAGTGGACAGGGTGGCTACACCTTC | . | TRBJ1-2 | TRBV10-2 | TRBD1
CSVSPGQSNQPQHF | TGCAGCGTGAGTCCCGGACAGAGCAATCAGCCCCAGCATTTT | once | TRBJ1-5 | TRBV29-1 | .
CASSQDLGGSSYNEQFF | TGCGCCAGCAGCCAAGATCTTGGCGGGAGCTCCTACAATGAGCAGTTCTTC | . | TRBJ2-1 | TRBV4-1 | TRBD2
CASSARQGGQPQHF | TGTGCCAGCAGCGCCCGACAGGGCGGGCAGCCCCAGCATTTT | . | TRBJ1-5 | TRBV7-2 | TRBD1
CASSMLQGGQPQHF | TGTGCCAGTAGTATGTTGCAGGGAGGCCAGCCCCAGCATTTT | . | TRBJ1-5 | TRBV19 | .
CASGTGGKTGNTIYF | TGTGCCAGCGGGACAGGGGGCAAAACTGGAAACACCATATATTTT | . | TRBJ1-3 | TRBV9 | TRBD1
CASRTSGGAAETQYF | TGCGCCAGCCGAACTAGCGGGGGGGCCGCGGAGACCCAGTACTTC | . | TRBJ2-5 | TRBV5-1 | TRBD2
CASSSGVLFSGNTIYF | TGTGCCAGTAGTAGCGGAGTACTTTTCTCTGGAAACACCATATATTTT | . | TRBJ1-3 | TRBV19 | .
CASSPHTTYGYTF | TGTGCCAGCAGCCCTCACACCACCTATGGCTACACCTTC | few | TRBJ1-2 | TRBV3-1/TRBV3-2 | .
CASSGDRGAPSGQYF | TGTGCCAGCAGCGGGGACAGGGGGGCCCCCTCAGGGCAGTACTTC | . | TRBJ2-7 | TRBV2 | TRBD1